The rows below give T cell receptor beta chains drawn from one sample of a study of cytomegalovirus exposure and HLA in healthy donors. Repertoires were generated with immunoSEQ multiplex PCR, while TCRdb's copy carries only in-frame clones and drops some. The sample holds about 180,000 clones, 77% seen once. The material sequenced was PBMCs. The origin of the receptors is a woman aged 55 to 70 in good health and CMV-seropositive. CDR3s leave out the opening cysteine and the closing phenylalanine or tryptophan. The order of the fields is V gene, J gene, CDR3 protein.

V: TRBV7-2
J: TRBJ2-5
CDR3: ASSIGGAGQETQY

V: TRBV19
J: TRBJ1-4
CDR3: ASSVSNEKLF

V: TRBV9
J: TRBJ1-5
CDR3: ASSVDGQGRYQPQH

V: TRBV2
J: TRBJ2-5
CDR3: ASSLSPDRPQETQY

V: TRBV27
J: TRBJ2-2
CDR3: ASRILAGGPTGELF

V: TRBV15
J: TRBJ2-7
CDR3: ATSRDTGPYEQY

V: TRBV27
J: TRBJ1-1
CDR3: ASRTGGGGTEAF

V: TRBV20-1
J: TRBJ1-1
CDR3: SARTGVDF

V: TRBV18
J: TRBJ2-1
CDR3: ASSPGLAGGTISSYNEQF

V: TRBV5-5
J: TRBJ2-3
CDR3: ASSSSFRGRTDTQY

V: TRBV19
J: TRBJ1-1
CDR3: ATRQVNTEAF

V: TRBV7-3
J: TRBJ2-2
CDR3: ASSTSSGGAGELF

V: TRBV2
J: TRBJ2-5
CDR3: ASSRVRETQY

V: TRBV4-2
J: TRBJ2-5
CDR3: ASSVGGLQETQY

V: TRBV27
J: TRBJ1-5
CDR3: ASRLMGGNRGQPQH

V: TRBV5-1
J: TRBJ2-1
CDR3: ASSLSLEWF